This entry lists 10 T cell receptor beta chains sequenced from one sample in a study of T cell repertoires in cytomegalovirus infection. MiXCR was run by TCRdb on the reads, yielding one entry per CDR3 protein. Counted here are approximately 500,000 distinct CDR3 sequences, about 33% occurring once; the ten biggest clones make up 15% to 20%. Their antigens are not known. The material was cultured PBMCs, obtained from culture after CMV antigen stimulation. The receptors were sampled from a human donor in good health (CMV status not recorded). Some clones in this sample may be carry-over from other donors' samples.

The rearrangement joins TRBV4-1 to TRBJ2-1; no clear D. The CDR3 covers 14 residues. Germline assignment: CDR1 MGHRA and CDR2 YSYEKL. Between the trimmed V and J ends, which lost 1 base and 8 bases, there was a span of 12 bases. CDR3 sequence: CASSQGSSMDEQFF. In DNA, the CDR3 is TGCGCCAGCAGCCAAGGTTCTAGTATGGATGAGCAGTTCTTC.

This clonotype was seen a few times. V gene TRBV27 combines with J gene TRBJ2-7; TRBD1 matches 9 bases. CDR1 is MNHEY and CDR2 is SMNVEV in the germline V gene (reference sequence). CDR3 length: 17 residues. Unmatched junction bases numbered 17, after V lost 5 bases and J lost 6 bases. The CDR3 spells CASSPLRTGTGIREQYF. The DNA of the CDR3 is TGTGCCAGCAGTCCCCTTCGGACCGGGACAGGGATCCGCGAGCAGTACTTC.

This chain links TRBV7-2 with TRBJ2-1; no clear D. The germline V gene encodes CDR1 SGHTA and CDR2 FQGNSA. The V end was cut by 4 bases, the J end by 7 bases, with 5 bases between. The CDR3 spans 11 residues. The CDR3 nucleotides read TGTGCCAGCAGCTCGTTTAATGAGCAGTTCTTC. Translation gives CASSSFNEQFF. Supplemented by reference TRBV7-2 and TRBJ2-1, the full variable domain reads GAGVSQSPSNKVTEKGKDVELRCDPISGHTALYWYRQSLGQGLEFLIYFQGNSAPDKSGLPSDRFSAERTGGSVSTLTIQRTQQEDSAVYLCASSSFNEQFFGPGTRLTVL.

The gene calls are TRBV7-2 and TRBJ2-3, with 8 nucleotides matching TRBD2. J was trimmed by 4 bases and V by 1 base; bases with no gene match: 10. This CDR3 spans 17 amino acids. Germline V gives CDR1 SGHTA, CDR2 FQGNSA. CDR3 sequence: CASSLDRLASRADTQYF. The CDR3, as DNA: TGTGCCAGCAGCTTAGATCGACTAGCGTCCCGGGCAGATACGCAGTATTTT. Full variable domain (missing parts from reference TRBV7-2 and TRBJ2-3): GAGVSQSPSNKVTEKGKDVELRCDPISGHTALYWYRQSLGQGLEFLIYFQGNSAPDKSGLPSDRFSAERTGGSVSTLTIQRTQQEDSAVYLCASSLDRLASRADTQYFGPGTRLTVL.

The gene calls are TRBV7-2 and TRBJ1-2; TRBD1 might be the D (5 bases). V dropped 1 base and J dropped 4 bases, with 19 bases sitting between them. The length of the CDR3 is 17 residues. Germline assignment: CDR1 SGHTA and CDR2 FQGNSA. The CDR3 is CASSLVQRGPGGYGYTF. The CDR3 DNA sequence: TGTGCCAGCAGCTTAGTTCAGCGGGGCCCAGGTGGCTATGGCTACACCTTC.

This clonotype appeared a few times. The rearrangement uses TRBV12-3 or TRBV12-4 and TRBJ1-5, with a weak D call TRBD1 (5 bases). This CDR3 has 14 residues. The V end was cut by 5 bases, the J end by 9 bases, with 17 bases between. The CDR3 DNA follows: TGTGCCAGCAGTCGCCAGGGACTCATTTTGCCCCAGCATTTT. Its protein product is CASSRQGLILPQHF.

In this sample, this clonotype turned up a few times. The J gene is TRBJ2-5, the V gene TRBV2, with 7 bases lining up with TRBD2. With 6 bases clipped from V and 5 bases from J, the junction kept 9 bases outside the gene matches. Germline assignment: CDR1 SNHLY and CDR2 FYNNEI. The CDR3 is 14 residues long. The CDR3 nucleotides are TGTGCCAGCAGACGGATTGCGGGAGCCGAGACCCAGTACTTC. Residues: CASRRIAGAETQYF. Using reference TRBV2 and TRBJ2-5 for the parts outside the CDR3, the full variable domain is EPEVTQTPSHQVTQMGQEVILRCVPISNHLYFYWYRQILGQKVEFLVSFYNNEISEKSEIFDDQFSVERPDGSNFTLKIRSTKLEDSAMYFCASRRIAGAETQYFGPGTRLLVL.

This clonotype was recorded once. The chain combines TRBV9 with TRBJ2-3; 12 nucleotides align to TRBD2. J gave up 5 bases and V 4 bases, and 5 bases lay outside the gene matches. The CDR3 has 15 amino acids. Germline-derived CDR1 and CDR2 are SGDLS and YYNGEE. The CDR3 reads CASSPSGRAVDTQYF. CDR3 in DNA: TGTGCCAGCAGCCCTAGCGGGAGGGCCGTAGATACGCAGTATTTT.

The chain links TRBV7-6 to TRBJ2-5, with D possibly matching TRBD1 (6 bases). The CDR3 runs 14 residues. V lost 1 base and J 3 bases, leaving 9 bases between the germline ends. Per the germline V gene, CDR1 is SGHVS and CDR2 is FNYEAQ. The CDR3 loop reads CASSLGTGKETQYF. The DNA of the CDR3 is TGTGCCAGCAGCTTAGGCACAGGGAAAGAGACCCAGTACTTC.

The chain is built from TRBV6-2 or TRBV6-3 and TRBJ2-7, with D possibly TRBD1 on 6 matching bases. The CDR3 contains 14 residues. V was shortened by 4 bases and J by 3 bases, with 13 bases between the two germline ends. Looked up from germline, CDR1 is MNHEY and CDR2 is SVGEGT. DNA for the CDR3: TGTGCCAGCAGTTGGGACAAAGGAGGCTACGAGCAGTACTTC. Its translation: CASSWDKGGYEQYF.